A selection of T cell receptor delta chains follows, all from one sample in a study of Vδ1+ human thymocytes. TCRdb applied CATT to the multiplex PCR reads for clone calling. The repertoire holds about 50,000 delta-chain clones, with about 16% as singletons. The specimen sequenced was Vdelta1+ gamma-delta thymocytes from the thymus. These receptors were taken from a girl under three years old who had congenital heart surgery. CDR3s include the opening cysteine and the closing phenylalanine or tryptophan. D genes are given only for firm matches. Size is omitted from some rows. Given values are once, few, many or a class for expanded clones.

j_call	d_call	cdr3_length	clone_size	v_call	cdr3_aa	cdr3_nt
TRDJ1	NA	20	few	TRDV1	CALGEIPHSSLPPYTDKLIF	TGTGCTCTTGGGGAAATCCCTCATTCCTCCTTACCCCCGTACACCGATAAACTCATCTTT
TRDJ4	NA	12	NA	TRAV29/DV5	CAAQGGARPLIF	TGTGCCGCACAGGGTGGGGCCAGACCCCTGATCTTC
TRDJ1	TRDD3	30	NA	TRDV1	CALGERSIRTGGYAYPTPFVPILYTDKLIF	TGTGCTCTTGGGGAAAGGTCGATTCGTACTGGGGGATACGCGTATCCGACTCCCTTCGTCCCCATTTTGTACACCGATAAACTCATCTTT
TRDJ1	NA	18	few	TRDV1	CALSPFPRYPLATDKLIF	TGTGCTCTCTCTCCATTCCCCAGATACCCGTTAGCCACCGATAAACTCATCTTT
TRDJ1	TRDD3	22	NA	TRDV1	CALGELASPTNTGGYYTDKLIF	TGTGCTCTTGGGGAACTTGCCTCACCTACAAATACTGGGGGATACTACACCGATAAACTCATCTTT
TRDJ1	TRDD3	19	NA	TRDV1	CALGELVQSWGDITDKLIF	TGTGCTCTTGGGGAACTTGTACAGTCCTGGGGGGATATCACCGATAAACTCATCTTT
TRDJ1	NA	14	once	TRDV1	CALGDYAQTDKLIF	TGTGCTCTTGGGGATTACGCCCAAACCGATAAACTCATCTTT
TRDJ1	TRDD3	18	NA	TRDV2	CACDTGGWGIAPLDKLIF	TGTGCCTGTGACACTGGGGGCTGGGGGATAGCCCCCCTAGATAAACTCATCTTT
TRDJ1	TRDD3	21	NA	TRDV1	CALGELGYRDLGGYKTDKLIF	TGTGCTCTTGGGGAACTAGGGTACCGCGACCTTGGGGGATACAAAACCGATAAACTCATCTTT
TRDJ1	TRDD3	22	NA	TRDV1	CALGELPLPNWGIRKYTDKLIF	TGTGCTCTTGGGGAACTTCCCCTACCAAACTGGGGGATACGGAAGTACACCGATAAACTCATCTTT
TRDJ1	NA	25	NA	TRDV1	CALGESWRIPTITGGGSASTDKLIF	TGTGCTCTTGGGGAGAGCTGGAGGATTCCCACTATTACCGGTGGGGGCTCGGCTTCGACCGATAAACTCATCTTT
TRDJ1	TRDD3	23	NA	TRDV1	CALGDPILPIFLGDIKDTDKLIF	TGTGCTCTTGGGGACCCAATACTTCCTATTTTTCTGGGGGATATAAAGGACACCGATAAACTCATCTTT
TRDJ1	TRDD3	15	NA	TRAV29/DV5	CAAYCWGARTDKLIF	TGTGCGGCATACTGCTGGGGGGCCCGCACCGATAAACTCATCTTT
TRDJ1	TRDD3	21	NA	TRDV1	CALEELVPLRTGGWRTDKLIF	TGTGCTCTTGAGGAACTAGTTCCCCTTCGTACTGGGGGATGGAGGACCGATAAACTCATCTTT
TRDJ1	TRDD3	18	few	TRDV2	CACDTEDRGGYEGDKLIF	TGTGCCTGTGACACCGAAGATCGAGGGGGATACGAAGGCGATAAACTCATCTTT
TRDJ1	TRDD3	14	few	TRDV2	CACVSIWGIPKLIF	TGTGCCTGTGTATCGATTTGGGGGATCCCTAAACTCATCTTT
TRDJ1	NA	16	NA	TRDV1	CALGEGESGATDKFIF	TGTGCTCTTGGGGAGGGGGAAAGTGGGGCCACCGATAAATTCATCTTT
TRDJ1	TRDD3	22	NA	TRDV1	CALGPPVPSPLLGAPYTDKLIF	TGTGCTCTTGGGCCCCCAGTCCCCTCCCCATTACTGGGGGCCCCGTACACCGATAAACTCATCTTT